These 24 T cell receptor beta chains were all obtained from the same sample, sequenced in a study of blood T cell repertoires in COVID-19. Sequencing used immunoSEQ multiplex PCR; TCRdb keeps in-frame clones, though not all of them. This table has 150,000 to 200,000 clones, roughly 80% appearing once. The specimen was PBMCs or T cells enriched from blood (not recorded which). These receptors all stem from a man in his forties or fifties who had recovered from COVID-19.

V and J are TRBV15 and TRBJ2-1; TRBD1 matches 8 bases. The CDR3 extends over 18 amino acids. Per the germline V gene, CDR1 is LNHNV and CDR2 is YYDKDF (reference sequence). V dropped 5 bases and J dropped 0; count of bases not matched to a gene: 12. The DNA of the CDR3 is TGTGCCACCAGCGGCCGGGACAGGCCGCGTACCTCCTACAATGAGCAGTTCTTC. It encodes CATSGRDRPRTSYNEQFF.

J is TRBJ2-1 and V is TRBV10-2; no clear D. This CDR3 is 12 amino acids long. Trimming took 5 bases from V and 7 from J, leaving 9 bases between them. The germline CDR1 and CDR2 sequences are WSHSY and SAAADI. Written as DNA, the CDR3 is TGCGCCAGCAGTATGACTCGGAATGAGCAGTTCTTC. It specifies CASSMTRNEQFF.

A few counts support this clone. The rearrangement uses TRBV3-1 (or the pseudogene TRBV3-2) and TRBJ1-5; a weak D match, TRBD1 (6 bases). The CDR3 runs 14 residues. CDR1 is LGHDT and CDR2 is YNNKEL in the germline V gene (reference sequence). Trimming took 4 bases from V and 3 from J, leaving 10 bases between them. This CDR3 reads CASSPAGDNQPQHF. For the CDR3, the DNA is TGTGCCAGCAGCCCCGCAGGGGACAATCAGCCCCAGCATTTT.

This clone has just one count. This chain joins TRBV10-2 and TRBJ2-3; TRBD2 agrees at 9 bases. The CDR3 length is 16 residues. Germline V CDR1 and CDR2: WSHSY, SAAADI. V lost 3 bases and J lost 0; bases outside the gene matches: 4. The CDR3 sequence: CASSDASGVSTDTQYF. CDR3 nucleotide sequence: TGCGCCAGCAGTGATGCTAGCGGGGTTAGCACAGATACGCAGTATTTT.

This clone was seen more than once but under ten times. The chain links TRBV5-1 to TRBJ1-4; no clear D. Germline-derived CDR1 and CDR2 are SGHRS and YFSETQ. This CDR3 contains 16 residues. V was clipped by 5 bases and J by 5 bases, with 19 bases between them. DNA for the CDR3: TGCGCCAGCAGTCAAAACACAGCAGGCCAAAATGAAAAACTGTTTTTT. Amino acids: CASSQNTAGQNEKLFF.

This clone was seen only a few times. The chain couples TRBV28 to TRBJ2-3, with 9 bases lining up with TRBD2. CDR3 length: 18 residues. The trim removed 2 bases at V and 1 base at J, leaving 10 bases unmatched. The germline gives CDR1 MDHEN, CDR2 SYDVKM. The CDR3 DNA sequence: TGTGCCAGCAGTTTAACCCGGAGGTTAGCGGGAGGCACAGATACGCAGTATTTT. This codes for CASSLTRRLAGGTDTQYF.

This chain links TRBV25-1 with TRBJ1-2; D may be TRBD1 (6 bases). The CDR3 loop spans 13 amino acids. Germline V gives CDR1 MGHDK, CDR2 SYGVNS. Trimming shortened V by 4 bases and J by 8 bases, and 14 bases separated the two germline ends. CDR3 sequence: CASSVSGAQGYTF. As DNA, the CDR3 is TGTGCCAGCAGTGTATCAGGGGCCCAGGGCTACACCTTC.

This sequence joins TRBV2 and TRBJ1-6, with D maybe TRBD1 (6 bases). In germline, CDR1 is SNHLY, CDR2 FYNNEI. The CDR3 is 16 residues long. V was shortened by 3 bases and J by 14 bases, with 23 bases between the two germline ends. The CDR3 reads CASSDLNQAGDVALHF. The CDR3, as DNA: TGTGCCAGCAGTGATCTTAATCAAGCAGGGGACGTCGCCCTCCACTTT.

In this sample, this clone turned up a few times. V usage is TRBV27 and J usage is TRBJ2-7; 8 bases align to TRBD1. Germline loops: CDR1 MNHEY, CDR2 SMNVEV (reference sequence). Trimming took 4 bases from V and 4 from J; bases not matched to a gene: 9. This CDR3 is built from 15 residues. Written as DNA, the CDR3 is TGTGCCAGCAGTTCAACGGCCAGGGGGCGGTACGAGCAGTACTTC. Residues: CASSSTARGRYEQYF.

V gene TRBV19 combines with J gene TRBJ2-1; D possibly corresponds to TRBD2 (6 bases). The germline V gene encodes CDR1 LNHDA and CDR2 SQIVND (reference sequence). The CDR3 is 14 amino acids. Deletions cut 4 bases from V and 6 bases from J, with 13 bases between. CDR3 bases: TGTGCCAGTAGTACGGGAGTCACAGGCAATGAGCAGTTCTTC. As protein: CASSTGVTGNEQFF. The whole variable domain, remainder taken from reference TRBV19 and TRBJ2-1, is DGGITQSPKYLFRKEGQNVTLSCEQNLNHDAMYWYRQDPGQGLRLIYYSQIVNDFQKGDIAEGYSVSREKKESFPLTVTSAQKNPTAFYLCASSTGVTGNEQFFGPGTRLTVL.

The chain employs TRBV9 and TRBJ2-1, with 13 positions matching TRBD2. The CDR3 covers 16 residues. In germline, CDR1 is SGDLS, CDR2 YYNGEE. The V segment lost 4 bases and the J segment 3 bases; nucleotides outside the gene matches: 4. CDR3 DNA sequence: TGTGCCAGCAGCCCCCGACTAGCGGGAGGCTACAATGAGCAGTTCTTC. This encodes CASSPRLAGGYNEQFF. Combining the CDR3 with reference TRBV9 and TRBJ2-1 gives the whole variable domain DSGVTQTPKHLITATGQRVTLRCSPRSGDLSVYWYQQSLDQGLQFLIQYYNGEERAKGNILERFSAQQFPDLHSELNLSSLELGDSALYFCASSPRLAGGYNEQFFGPGTRLTVL.

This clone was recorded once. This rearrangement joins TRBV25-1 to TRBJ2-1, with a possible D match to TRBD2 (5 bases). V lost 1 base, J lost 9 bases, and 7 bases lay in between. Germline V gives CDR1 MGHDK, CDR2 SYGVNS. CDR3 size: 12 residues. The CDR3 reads CASSEWSGEQFF. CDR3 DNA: TGTGCCAGCAGTGAATGGAGCGGTGAGCAGTTCTTC. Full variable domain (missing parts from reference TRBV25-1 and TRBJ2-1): EADIYQTPRYLVIGTGKKITLECSQTMGHDKMYWYQQDPGMELHLIHYSYGVNSTEKGDLSSESTVSRIRTEHFPLTLESARPSHTSQYLCASSEWSGEQFFGPGTRLTVL.

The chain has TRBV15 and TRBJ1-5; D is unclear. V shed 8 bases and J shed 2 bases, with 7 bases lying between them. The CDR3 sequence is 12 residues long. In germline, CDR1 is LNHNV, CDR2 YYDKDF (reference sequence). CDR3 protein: CATRGGNQPQHF. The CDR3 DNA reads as TGTGCCACCCGTGGAGGCAATCAGCCCCAGCATTTT.

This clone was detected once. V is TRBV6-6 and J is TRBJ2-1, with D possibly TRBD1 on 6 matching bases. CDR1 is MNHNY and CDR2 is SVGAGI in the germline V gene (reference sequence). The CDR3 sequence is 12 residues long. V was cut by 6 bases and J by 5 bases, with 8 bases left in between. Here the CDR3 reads CASSGQHNEQFF. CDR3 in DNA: TGTGCCAGCAGCGGACAGCACAATGAGCAGTTCTTC.

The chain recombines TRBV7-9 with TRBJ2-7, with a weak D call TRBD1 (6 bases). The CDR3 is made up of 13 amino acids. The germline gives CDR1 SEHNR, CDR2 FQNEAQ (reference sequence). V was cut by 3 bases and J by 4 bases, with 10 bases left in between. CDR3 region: CASSFPTGYEQYF. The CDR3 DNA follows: TGTGCCAGCAGCTTCCCAACAGGGTACGAGCAGTACTTC.

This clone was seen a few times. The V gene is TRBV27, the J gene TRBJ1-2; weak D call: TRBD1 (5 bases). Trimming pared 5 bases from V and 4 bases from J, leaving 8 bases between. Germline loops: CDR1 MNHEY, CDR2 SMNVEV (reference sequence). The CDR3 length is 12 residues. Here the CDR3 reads CASSQDSYGYTF. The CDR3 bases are TGTGCCAGCAGTCAAGACAGCTATGGCTACACCTTC.

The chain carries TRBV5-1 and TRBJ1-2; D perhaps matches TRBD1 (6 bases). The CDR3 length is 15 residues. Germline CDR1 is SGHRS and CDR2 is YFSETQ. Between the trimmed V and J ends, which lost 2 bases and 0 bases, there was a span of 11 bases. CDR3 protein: CASSFGDITNYGYTF. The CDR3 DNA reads TGCGCCAGCAGCTTCGGGGACATCACTAACTATGGCTACACCTTC.

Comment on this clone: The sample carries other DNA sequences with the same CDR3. This chain's CDR3 is CATSDPRFGELFF. In DNA, the CDR3 is TGTGCCACCAGTGACCCGAGGTTCGGGGAGCTGTTTTTT. The chain has TRBV24-1 and TRBJ2-2, with unresolved D. V was pared by 4 bases and J by 7 bases, with 9 bases between. This CDR3 spans 13 amino acids. The V gene's germline CDR1 is KGHDR and CDR2 SFDVKD.

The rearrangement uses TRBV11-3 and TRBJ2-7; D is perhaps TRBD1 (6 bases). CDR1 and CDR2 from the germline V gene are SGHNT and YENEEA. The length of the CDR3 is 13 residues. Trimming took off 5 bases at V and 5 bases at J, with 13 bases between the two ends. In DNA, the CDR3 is TGTGCCAGCAGCCTCAACAGGGCGGACGAGCAGTACTTC. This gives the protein CASSLNRADEQYF. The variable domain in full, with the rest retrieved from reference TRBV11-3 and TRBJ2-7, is EAGVVQSPRYKIIEKKQPVAFWCNPISGHNTLYWYLQNLGQGPELLIRYENEEAVDDSQLPKDRFSAERLKGVDSTLKIQPAELGDSAVYLCASSLNRADEQYFGPGTRLTVT.

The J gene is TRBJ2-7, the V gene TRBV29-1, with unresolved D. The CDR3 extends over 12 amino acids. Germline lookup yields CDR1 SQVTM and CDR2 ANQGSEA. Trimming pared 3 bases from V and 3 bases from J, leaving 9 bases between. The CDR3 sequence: CSVETSNYEQYF. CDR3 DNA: TGCAGCGTTGAGACAAGTAACTACGAGCAGTACTTC.

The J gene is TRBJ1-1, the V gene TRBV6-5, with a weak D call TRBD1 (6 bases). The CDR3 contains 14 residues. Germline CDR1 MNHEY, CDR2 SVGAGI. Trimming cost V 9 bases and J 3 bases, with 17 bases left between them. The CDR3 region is CASWPRNRDTEAFF. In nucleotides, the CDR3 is TGTGCCAGTTGGCCAAGAAACAGGGACACTGAAGCTTTCTTT.

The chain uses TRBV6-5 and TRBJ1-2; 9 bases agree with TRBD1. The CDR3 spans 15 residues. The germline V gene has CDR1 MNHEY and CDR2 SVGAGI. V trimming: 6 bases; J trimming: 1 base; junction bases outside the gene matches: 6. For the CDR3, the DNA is TGTGCCAGCAGACCGGGACAGGGTCGTAACTATGGCTACACCTTC. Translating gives CASRPGQGRNYGYTF.

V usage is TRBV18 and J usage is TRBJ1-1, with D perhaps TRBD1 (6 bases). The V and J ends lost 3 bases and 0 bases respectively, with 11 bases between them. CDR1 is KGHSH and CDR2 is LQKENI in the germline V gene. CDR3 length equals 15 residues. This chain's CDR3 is CASSPLDSLNTEAFF. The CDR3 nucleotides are TGTGCCAGCTCACCTTTGGACAGCTTGAACACTGAAGCTTTCTTT.

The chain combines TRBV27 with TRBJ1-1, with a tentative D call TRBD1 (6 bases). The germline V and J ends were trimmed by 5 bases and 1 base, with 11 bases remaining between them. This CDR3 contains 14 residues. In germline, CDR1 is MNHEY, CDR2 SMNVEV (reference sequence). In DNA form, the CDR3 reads TGTGCCAGCAGTCTAAGGACAGCGAACACTGAAGCTTTCTTT. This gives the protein CASSLRTANTEAFF.